These T cell receptor beta chains were read from a single sample in a study of blood T cell repertoires in COVID-19. Assay used: immunoSEQ multiplex PCR; TCRdb lists only in-frame clones, some missing. The data show about 250,000 clones, around 90% seen once. The sample consisted of peripheral blood. These receptor sequences come from a woman in her thirties or forties who had recovered from COVID-19. The CDR3 runs from the conserved cysteine through the conserved F or W. D genes are given only for firm matches. Some rows have no size entry. The others give once, few or many, or a class for an expanded clone.

D,V,size,J,CDR3,DNA
TRBD2,TRBV28,-,TRBJ2-1,CASSPPGTSGSYEQFF,TGTGCCAGCAGTCCCCCCGGGACTAGCGGGAGCTATGAGCAGTTCTTC
-,TRBV4-1,-,TRBJ2-3,CASRLDSLIFTDTQYF,TGCGCCAGCAGATTGGACAGCCTGATTTTCACAGATACGCAGTATTTT
-,TRBV29-1,-,TRBJ1-1,CSVESGARDEAFF,TGCAGCGTTGAATCGGGTGCCCGTGATGAAGCTTTCTTT
TRBD2,TRBV11-2,-,TRBJ2-7,CASSLGGPRTSSYEQYF,TGTGCCAGCAGCTTGGGGGGGCCACGGACTAGCAGTTACGAGCAGTACTTC
TRBD1,TRBV18,-,TRBJ2-5,CASRTGNRQETQYF,TGTGCCAGCCGGACAGGGAATCGTCAAGAGACCCAGTACTTC
TRBD1,TRBV24-1,-,TRBJ2-7,CATSEGQGYNEQYF,TGTGCCACCAGTGAGGGACAGGGATACAACGAGCAGTACTTC
TRBD1,TRBV7-9,-,TRBJ2-1,CASDRGNEQFF,TGTGCCAGTGACAGGGGCAATGAGCAGTTCTTC
TRBD2,TRBV5-6,-,TRBJ2-1,CASSRGLGSYNEQFF,TGTGCCAGCAGCCGGGGACTAGGGTCCTACAATGAGCAGTTCTTC
TRBD2,TRBV2,-,TRBJ2-2,CASSVSSGANTGELFF,TGTGCCAGCAGTGTGAGCAGCGGGGCGAACACCGGGGAGCTGTTTTTT
TRBD2,TRBV6-1,once,TRBJ2-1,CASSARTSETYNEQFF,TGTGCCAGCAGTGCTCGGACTAGCGAAACCTACAATGAGCAGTTCTTC
-,TRBV6-5,-,TRBJ2-1,CATRRGGVSYNEQFF,TGTGCCACCCGCCGGGGAGGCGTCTCATACAATGAGCAGTTCTTC
TRBD2,TRBV15,-,TRBJ2-1,CATSRDRLAGGSEQFF,TGTGCCACCAGCAGGGACAGACTAGCGGGAGGAAGTGAGCAGTTCTTC
-,TRBV19,-,TRBJ1-2,CASSTRTEMAVGYTF,TGTGCCAGTAGTACCAGGACAGAAATGGCGGTAGGCTACACCTTC
TRBD2,TRBV6-2/TRBV6-3,once,TRBJ2-7,CASSYPGLAGRSAYEQYF,TGTGCCAGCAGTTACCCGGGACTAGCGGGCCGGTCCGCCTACGAGCAGTACTTC
-,TRBV28,few,TRBJ1-2,CASSFRGSYGYTF,TGTGCCAGCAGTTTTAGGGGCTCCTATGGCTACACCTTC
TRBD1,TRBV6-5,-,TRBJ2-7,CASSSLGQGIYEQYF,TGTGCCAGCAGTTCCCTGGGACAGGGTATCTACGAGCAGTACTTC
TRBD1,TRBV19,-,TRBJ1-2,CASSTGGRGPDGYTF,TGTGCCAGTAGTACAGGGGGCAGGGGGCCTGATGGCTACACCTTC
TRBD2,TRBV4-1,-,TRBJ2-1,CASSPGLAGGRINEQFF,TGCGCCAGCAGCCCGGGACTAGCGGGAGGGCGTATAAATGAGCAGTTCTTC
TRBD2,TRBV3-1/TRBV3-2,-,TRBJ2-3,CASSLEYERGGQDTQYF,TGTGCCAGCAGTCTTGAGTATGAGCGGGGGGGTCAAGATACGCAGTATTTT
TRBD2,TRBV6-4,-,TRBJ2-7,CASSDLTSDTYEQYF,TGTGCCAGCAGTGATTTGACTAGCGATACCTACGAGCAGTACTTC
TRBD1,TRBV2,-,TRBJ1-4,CASILDRREKLFF,TGTGCCAGCATATTGGACAGGAGGGAAAAACTGTTTTTT
-,TRBV12-3/TRBV12-4,few,TRBJ1-5,CASSFLDQPQHF,TGTGCCAGCAGTTTTCTAGATCAGCCCCAGCATTTT
-,TRBV19,-,TRBJ1-2,CANGTLSGYTF,TGTGCCAACGGGACATTATCCGGCTACACCTTC
TRBD2,TRBV27,-,TRBJ2-3,CASSVGTSGEGDTQYF,TGTGCCAGCAGTGTAGGGACTAGCGGGGAAGGAGATACGCAGTATTTT
-,TRBV4-1,once,TRBJ1-3,CASSTREAYSGNTIYF,TGCGCCAGCAGCACACGAGAGGCCTACTCTGGAAACACCATATATTTT
TRBD1,TRBV15,-,TRBJ2-7,CATSRDRWQGEYEQYF,TGTGCCACCAGCAGAGATCGGTGGCAGGGGGAGTACGAGCAGTACTTC
-,TRBV27,few,TRBJ2-2,CASSLGGHLNTGELFF,TGTGCCAGCAGTTTAGGAGGGCACTTGAACACCGGGGAGCTGTTTTTT
TRBD1,TRBV4-1,-,TRBJ1-2,CASSSTGGSNYGYTF,TGCGCCAGCAGCTCGACAGGGGGCTCTAACTATGGCTACACCTTC
TRBD1,TRBV18,once,TRBJ2-7,CASSGGQGGSYEQYF,TGTGCCAGCTCAGGAGGACAGGGTGGGTCCTACGAGCAGTACTTC